Presented here are 14 T cell receptor beta chains from one specimen sequenced in a study of blood T cell repertoires in COVID-19. Sequencing used immunoSEQ multiplex PCR; TCRdb keeps in-frame clones, though not all of them. The sample gives about 210,000 clones, around nine tenths of which show up once; more than 1.4% is in the top ten. The specimen sequenced was peripheral blood. These receptor sequences come from a man aged 18 to 29 with active or convalescent COVID-19.

V usage is TRBV18 and J usage is TRBJ2-7; TRBD1 is a possible D gene (6 bases). CDR3 length equals 16 residues. Deletions cut 2 bases from V and 7 bases from J, with 21 bases between. Looked up from germline, CDR1 is KGHSH and CDR2 is LQKENI. The CDR3 coding sequence is TGTGCCAGCTCACCAAATGCCGGGACAAGTACTGGAGAGCAGTACTTC. Translating it yields CASSPNAGTSTGEQYF.

In its sample, this clone was seen once. DNA of the CDR3: TGTGCCAGCAGCCCCAGGGTAGGCCCTAGCTCTGGAAACACCATATATTTT. It encodes CASSPRVGPSSGNTIYF. V is TRBV7-9 and J is TRBJ1-3; D is perhaps TRBD1 (5 bases). The CDR3 has 17 amino acids. V shed 5 bases and J shed 0 bases, with 17 bases lying between them. Per the germline V gene, CDR1 is SEHNR and CDR2 is FQNEAQ (reference sequence).

This chain connects TRBV3-1 (or the pseudogene TRBV3-2) to TRBJ2-7; D perhaps matches TRBD2 (5 bases). CDR3 length: 16 residues. The V gene lost 0 bases and the J gene lost 2 bases, with 14 bases spanning the gap. CDR1 is LGHDT and CDR2 is YNNKEL in the germline V gene (reference sequence). CDR3 protein: CASSQDGRQETYEQYF. The DNA for the CDR3 is TGTGCCAGCAGCCAAGATGGGAGACAAGAAACCTACGAGCAGTACTTC.

The chain couples TRBV23-1 to TRBJ2-7; TRBD2 aligns across 7 bases. TRBV23-1 qualifies as an ORF whose function is uncertain. CDR3 size: 17 residues. J lost 3 bases, V lost 0 bases, and 11 bases had no gene match. CDR3 in amino acids: CASSQSAGETPSYEQYF. DNA for the CDR3: TGCGCCAGCAGTCAATCCGCGGGAGAGACCCCAAGCTACGAGCAGTACTTC.

This clone was recorded a few times. The V and J genes are TRBV24-1 and TRBJ1-1, with 8 bases that match TRBD1. The CDR3 loop spans 13 amino acids. Germline CDR1 reads KGHDR; CDR2 reads SFDVKD. V lost 4 bases to trimming and J lost 8 bases; unmatched junction nucleotides: 5. Written as DNA, the CDR3 is TGTGCCACCAGTGACAGGACAGGGCGCGAAGCTTTCTTT. It translates to CATSDRTGREAFF.

The gene calls are TRBV28 and TRBJ2-1, with TRBD2 matching 10 bases. The CDR3 extends over 15 amino acids. V gave up 5 bases and J gave up 4 bases; unmatched junction bases: 5. From germline, CDR1 is MDHEN and CDR2 SYDVKM. The CDR3, as DNA: TGTGCCAGCAGTACACTAGCGGGGTATTACAATGAGCAGTTCTTC. Translating gives CASSTLAGYYNEQFF.

The rearrangement joins TRBV6-1 to TRBJ2-7; TRBD1 is a possible D gene (6 bases). The CDR3 sequence is 14 residues long. Germline CDR1 reads MNHNS; CDR2 reads SASEGT. The V and J ends lost 0 bases and 3 bases respectively, with 9 bases between them. The CDR3 loop is CASSEAARGYEQYF. DNA of the CDR3: TGTGCCAGCAGTGAAGCAGCCAGGGGCTACGAGCAGTACTTC.

The chain employs TRBV28 and TRBJ2-1; D might be TRBD2 (7 bases). Per the germline V gene, CDR1 is MDHEN and CDR2 is SYDVKM. The CDR3 has 12 amino acids. Trimming cost V 6 bases and J 15 bases, with 18 bases left between them. This chain's CDR3 is CASRIGGGVWFF. The CDR3 bases are TGTGCCAGCAGGATAGGGGGGGGTGTTTGGTTCTTC.

This chain connects TRBV9 to TRBJ2-3; D is ambiguous. CDR3 length: 13 amino acids. The V gene's germline CDR1 is SGDLS and CDR2 YYNGEE. V shed 0 bases and J shed 6 bases, with 8 bases lying between them. In DNA form, the CDR3 reads TGTGCCAGCAGCGTAGAGCCCTCCGATACGCAGTATTTT. It codes for CASSVEPSDTQYF.

The chain links TRBV29-1 to TRBJ2-1; D not certain. V gave up 5 bases and J gave up 0 bases, with 17 bases separating them. This CDR3 is 16 amino acids long. Germline V CDR1 and CDR2: SQVTM, ANQGSEA. CDR3 protein: CSVHFPMPSSYNEQFF. The CDR3 DNA reads as TGCAGCGTTCATTTCCCCATGCCCAGCTCCTACAATGAGCAGTTCTTC.

J is TRBJ1-3 and V is TRBV4-1; D unresolved. V gave up 0 bases and J gave up 0 bases, with 6 bases separating them. Germline V gene data show CDR1 as MGHRA and CDR2 as YSYEKL. This CDR3 spans 15 amino acids. The CDR3, as DNA: TGCGCCAGCAGCCAAGAAATCGTCTCTGGAAACACCATATATTTT. Its protein is CASSQEIVSGNTIYF.

This clone was seen once. The rearrangement links TRBV5-1 to TRBJ1-1, with 9 bases identical to TRBD1. Unmatched junction bases numbered 5, after V lost 5 bases and J lost 3 bases. From germline, CDR1 is SGHRS and CDR2 YFSETQ. The CDR3 is made up of 14 amino acids. The CDR3 is CASSRDRADTEAFF. The CDR3 nucleotides are TGCGCCAGCAGTCGGGACAGGGCGGACACTGAAGCTTTCTTT.

The chain joins TRBV19 to TRBJ1-4; 9 bases match TRBD1. Looked up from germline, CDR1 is LNHDA and CDR2 is SQIVND (reference sequence). With V trimmed by 6 bases and J by 3 bases, 5 bases remained unmatched. The CDR3 totals 15 residues. DNA of the CDR3: TGTGCCAGTAGGACCAACAGGGGGCCTAATGAAAAACTGTTTTTT. Its translation: CASRTNRGPNEKLFF. The whole variable domain, filled in from reference TRBV19 and TRBJ1-4, reads DGGITQSPKYLFRKEGQNVTLSCEQNLNHDAMYWYRQDPGQGLRLIYYSQIVNDFQKGDIAEGYSVSREKKESFPLTVTSAQKNPTAFYLCASRTNRGPNEKLFFGSGTQLSVL.

The chain carries TRBV9 and TRBJ2-4; no firm D call. The CDR3 runs to 15 residues. The V end was cut by 0 bases, the J end by 7 bases, with 14 bases between. From germline, CDR1 is SGDLS and CDR2 YYNGEE. This CDR3 reads CASSVDPGFSNIQYF. DNA of the CDR3: TGTGCCAGCAGCGTAGACCCAGGTTTTTCCAACATTCAGTACTTC.